This record covers a single T cell receptor (beta chain). CDR3 size: 12 residues. The V gene's germline CDR1 is LNHDA and CDR2 SQIVND (reference sequence). V lost 5 bases to trimming and J lost 3 bases, with 6 bases between them. This sample stems from a study of blood T cell repertoires in COVID-19. Study-level background: The United States, Italy and Spain supplied acute and convalescent COVID-19 samples. The analysed material was cDNA or gDNA that came from T cells, B-cell-depleted T cells, or PBMCs.

Authors' processing steps: For nucleated cells, counts were estimated from reference gene primer amplification. TCRdb's table, derived via immunoSEQ multiplex PCR, lists solely in-frame clones and lacks some. V, J and clone size are those of that table, while D and trimming were read from the DNA. The table includes 70,000 to 95,000 clones, just under 80% detected once. The rearrangement joins TRBV19 to TRBJ2-3; D ambiguous. The clonotype comes from a human donor in a cohort sampled during active COVID-19. Sequencing used peripheral blood. DNA for the CDR3: TGTGCCAGTAGTGCCAGAACAGATACGCAGTATTTT. Its protein product is CASSARTDTQYF.